This TCR beta chain is from a study of OX40 agonist ivuxolimab in advanced cancers. In terms of the full investigation: Ivuxolimab was a fully human IgG2 agonistic monoclonal antibody targeting the costimulatory receptor OX40 (CD134). Intravenous ivuxolimab was administered to patients every 2 weeks at six dose levels: 0.01, 0.1, 0.3, 1.5, 3 and 10 mg/kg. Of the approximately 54 dose-escalation patients, hepatocellular carcinoma was present in 19, melanoma in approximately 15, renal cell carcinoma in 9 and head and neck cancer in 9. In the dose-escalation cohort, over 65% of patients were male, and the mean age was approximately 55 years, with a range of 23 to 79. Patients were allowed to have had prior anti-PD-1, anti-PD-L1 or anti-CTLA-4 therapy, and around two fifths of the dose-escalation patients had been treated with checkpoint inhibitors. Partial responses occurred in three dose-escalation patients, of whom one had hepatocellular carcinoma and two had cutaneous melanoma. Peripheral TCRbeta sequencing aimed to test whether ivuxolimab altered TCR sequence diversity and caused clonal T-cell expansion. The paper reports the monotherapy dose-escalation portion (N ≈ 50 patients) of the phase I ivuxolimab trial.

Paper-wide results and their limitations: Antigen specificity was not determined for the clonally expanded peripheral T cells. In the 0.1-3.0 mg/kg groups, partial responders had among the lowest normalized peripheral clonal expansion, particularly in CD8+ T cells. Low levels of normalized T-cell clonal expansion were also seen in some patients who did not respond. After ivuxolimab, more expanded clones were found on average in CD8+ T cells than in CD4+ T cells. At doses of 0.1 to 3.0 mg/kg, clonal expansion of both CD4+ and CD8+ T cells in blood was seen between baseline and week 6.

The germline V gene (reference sequence) gives CDR1 as DFQATT and CDR2 as SNEGSKA. The CDR3 contains 11 residues, cysteine and phenylalanine counted. Only CDR3 DNA remains: 33 bases, in frame from the first base. Relative to germline, V is 6 bases shorter and J is 4 bases shorter, with 7 bases between their ends. To sequence the TCRbeta CDR3 region, genomic DNA was isolated from the sorted cells. The immunoSEQ Assay was used to sequence the TCRbeta CDR3 regions. As stored in TCRdb, this immuneACCESS dataset retains in-frame rearrangements with V and J assigned. A fraction of the clones does not appear; measured against another copy, unresolved V genes explain less than half of the discrepancy, and the remainder lacks a known reason. This sample has about 45,000 clones in its table, and 84% of those were observed once. Of the sample, 2.6% is held by the ten largest clones. On this clone: No cognate antigen has been identified for it. The record has no base qualities; no much larger clone is one base away.

The trial excluded patients who had a history of autoimmune disease or were on systemic immunosuppression. Peripheral blood for TCR sequencing was collected from all dose cohorts at baseline, on cycle 4 day 1, and on cycle 7 day 1. Samples were obtained from an open-label, multicenter, first-in-human phase I dose-escalation trial of ivuxolimab. Adults with locally advanced or metastatic melanoma, renal cell carcinoma, hepatocellular carcinoma or head and neck squamous cell carcinoma were enrolled in the trial. Before TCR sequencing, CD4+ and CD8+ T cells were separately sorted from peripheral blood.

Recombination connected TRBV20-1 to TRBJ2-1; no confident D gene assignment can be made. The receptor was isolated from an adult with an advanced solid tumor such as melanoma, head and neck, liver or kidney cancer. This material consisted of CD4+ or CD8+ T cells sorted from blood, taken in a trial of the OX40 agonist ivuxolimab. The nucleotide sequence is TGCAGTGCGTATAGGTACAATGAGCAGTTCTTC. Its translation is CSAYRYNEQFF.